The source of this TCR beta chain is a study of response to subunit inactivated influenza vaccine. Each CDR3 protein gets one entry after TCRdb re-called the RT-PCR reads with MiXCR. The profile shows around 320,000 distinct CDR3 sequences, about 20% of them singletons. The germline CDR1 and CDR2 sequences are MNHNS and SASEGT. The V end lost 3 bases, the J end lost 5 bases, and 10 bases lay between the germline ends. CDR3 length equals 13 residues. Study conclusions and caveats: That few new T cells are recruited by each seasonal influenza vaccination was the authors' suggestion.

This clonotype was seen at least ten times. Its antigen is undetermined. The source material was PBMCs from blood, sampled 21 months after vaccination. The receptor comes from a man aged 50 to 75 who received an inactivated influenza vaccine. The rearrangement links TRBV6-1 to TRBJ1-1; D unresolved. CDR3 in DNA: TGTGCCAGCAGTGAGGTTTGGGGTACTGAAGCTTTCTTT. This encodes CASSEVWGTEAFF.